A single sample is the source of the 29 T cell receptor beta chains below, sequenced in a study of blood T cell repertoires in COVID-19. Sequencing was performed with immunoSEQ multiplex PCR; in TCRdb, only in-frame clones are kept and a portion is missing. The table lists roughly 230,000 clones, roughly four fifths of them singletons. Input material: PBMCs or T cells enriched from blood (not recorded which). The receptors were sampled from a man over 45 who had recovered from COVID-19.

The V gene is TRBV5-1, the J gene TRBJ2-2; D is unresolved. V was pared by 3 bases and J by 0 bases, with 9 bases between. This CDR3 has 15 amino acids. The V gene's germline CDR1 is SGHRS and CDR2 YFSETQ. CDR3 DNA: TGCGCCAGCAGCTCCCTCCAGTCGAACACCGGGGAGCTGTTTTTT. It is translated as CASSSLQSNTGELFF.

The CDR3 DNA is TGTGCCAGCAGCTTAGAAGGGGTTGGCTATGGCTACACCTTC. This codes for CASSLEGVGYGYTF. J is TRBJ1-2 and V is TRBV7-9, with D maybe TRBD1 (5 bases). V shed 1 base and J shed 4 bases, with 10 bases lying between them. The CDR3 loop spans 14 amino acids. Germline CDR1 and CDR2: SEHNR and FQNEAQ (reference sequence).

J is TRBJ2-3 and V is TRBV2; no firm D call. V was shortened by 0 bases and J by 0 bases, with 10 bases between the two germline ends. The CDR3 extends over 16 amino acids. The germline V gene encodes CDR1 SNHLY and CDR2 FYNNEI. DNA of the CDR3: TGTGCCAGCAGTGAAGCGGGTCGGAGCAGCACAGATACGCAGTATTTT. Translated, it gives CASSEAGRSSTDTQYF.

The chain joins TRBV12-3 or TRBV12-4 to TRBJ1-1; possible D gene TRBD1, 5 bases. V was cut by 7 bases and J by 10 bases, with 19 bases left in between. The CDR3 loop spans 13 amino acids. The CDR3 loop reads CASTAGLSPAAFF. The CDR3 region has the DNA TGTGCCAGCACAGCAGGGCTGAGCCCGGCAGCTTTCTTT.

The V gene is TRBV20-1, the J gene TRBJ2-3; D is unresolved. CDR1 is DFQATT, CDR2 SNEGSKA, per germline (reference sequence). The CDR3 runs to 10 residues. CDR3 region: CRTSTDTQYF. CDR3 DNA: TGCAGGACTAGCACAGATACGCAGTATTTT.

The rearrangement links TRBV19 to TRBJ2-4, with TRBD2 matching over 11 bases. CDR1 and CDR2 from the germline V gene are LNHDA and SQIVND (reference sequence). There are 17 residues in the CDR3. V lost 2 bases and J lost 3; bases outside the gene matches: 6. The CDR3 DNA reads as TGTGCCAGTAGTATAACTAGCGGGAGACTTGACAAAAACATTCAGTACTTC. This translates into CASSITSGRLDKNIQYF.

This clone appeared a single time. The V call is TRBV7-2, the J call TRBJ2-4, with 7 bases that match TRBD2. The V gene's germline CDR1 is SGHTA and CDR2 FQGNSA. Trimming at V came to 4 bases and at J to 4 bases, leaving 7 bases not matched to a gene. This CDR3 comprises 15 residues. The CDR3 loop is CASSYSRDYKNIQYF. The CDR3 coding sequence is TGTGCCAGCAGCTACAGCCGGGACTATAAAAACATTCAGTACTTC. The full variable domain, in which reference TRBV7-2 and TRBJ2-4 provide the parts outside the CDR3, is GAGVSQSPSNKVTEKGKDVELRCDPISGHTALYWYRQSLGQGLEFLIYFQGNSAPDKSGLPSDRFSAERTGGSVSTLTIQRTQQEDSAVYLCASSYSRDYKNIQYFGAGTRLSVL.

The chain carries TRBV7-3 and TRBJ2-2, with 8 bases aligning to TRBD2. Looked up from germline, CDR1 is SGHTA and CDR2 is FQGTGA. The CDR3 runs to 15 residues. V gave up 5 bases and J gave up 1 base; unmatched junction bases: 3. This CDR3 reads CASSLTSGNTGELFF. The CDR3 region has the DNA TGTGCCAGCAGCCTCACTAGCGGGAACACCGGGGAGCTGTTTTTT.

The chain has TRBV7-8 and TRBJ1-5, with 9 bases that match TRBD1. CDR3 length: 13 amino acids. The V gene end was trimmed by 5 bases and the J gene end by 10 bases; junction bases not matched to a gene: 6. Germline CDR1 and CDR2: SGHVS and FQNEAQ. CDR3 nucleotide sequence: TGTGCCAGCAGCCGGGACAGGGTGGGACCCCAGCATTTT. It is translated as CASSRDRVGPQHF. Full variable domain (remainder filled in from reference TRBV7-8 and TRBJ1-5): GAGVSQSPRYKVAKRGQDVALRCDPISGHVSLFWYQQALGQGPEFLTYFQNEAQLDKSGLPSDRFFAERPEGSVSTLKIQRTQQEDSAVYLCASSRDRVGPQHFGDGTRLSIL.

V gene TRBV25-1 combines with J gene TRBJ2-7, with D possibly TRBD1 on 5 matching bases. The CDR3 is made up of 12 amino acids. Trimming pared 1 base from V and 7 bases from J, leaving 8 bases between. Germline values: CDR1 MGHDK, CDR2 SYGVNS. Here the CDR3 reads CASSESSGEQYF. Written as DNA, the CDR3 is TGTGCCAGCAGTGAATCCTCAGGGGAGCAGTACTTC.

The V call is TRBV7-2, the J call TRBJ2-1, with a possible D match to TRBD2 (6 bases). Germline CDR1 SGHTA, CDR2 FQGNSA. V shed 5 bases and J shed 7 bases, with 15 bases lying between them. The CDR3 is 14 residues long. The CDR3 DNA follows: TGTGCCAGCAGCCCCCGAGCGGGTGAGAATGAGCAGTTCTTC. It specifies CASSPRAGENEQFF.

The rearrangement joins TRBV18 to TRBJ2-1; 8 bases are a match to TRBD1. Trimming took 5 bases from V and 8 from J; bases not matched to a gene: 5. The length of the CDR3 is 13 residues. Germline V gene lookup returns CDR1 KGHSH and CDR2 LQKENI. Written as DNA, the CDR3 is TGTGCCAGCTCAACGGACAGGGCCTATGAGCAGTTCTTC. The encoded protein is CASSTDRAYEQFF. The full variable domain, in which reference TRBV18 and TRBJ2-1 provide the parts outside the CDR3, is NAGVMQNPRHLVRRRGQEARLRCSPMKGHSHVYWYRQLPEEGLKFMVYLQKENIIDESGMPKERFSAEFPKEGPSILRIQQVVRGDSAAYFCASSTDRAYEQFFGPGTRLTVL.

This clone showed up just a few times. The V and J genes are TRBV5-1 and TRBJ1-2; maybe TRBD1 (5 bases). CDR1 and CDR2 (germline): SGHRS, YFSETQ. V lost 2 bases to trimming and J lost 2 bases, with 13 bases between them. The CDR3 runs to 15 residues. In nucleotides, the CDR3 is TGCGCCAGCAGCTTTCTGGGCCAGGGCAACTATGGCTACACCTTC. Protein product: CASSFLGQGNYGYTF.

The V gene is TRBV29-1, the J gene TRBJ2-7, with D possibly being TRBD1 (5 bases). This CDR3 spans 12 amino acids. Trimming cost V 6 bases and J 2 bases, with 11 bases left between them. The V gene's germline CDR1 is SQVTM and CDR2 ANQGSEA. Here the CDR3 DNA reads TGCAGCGTAACAGGCGATACCTACGAGCAGTACTTC. This translates into CSVTGDTYEQYF.

This chain links TRBV6-1 with TRBJ1-1, with unresolved D. V shed 2 bases and J shed 1 base, with 5 bases lying between them. CDR1 is MNHNS, CDR2 SASEGT, per germline. The CDR3 length is 13 residues. The CDR3 nucleotides are TGTGCCAGCAGTGAACACGGGAACACTGAAGCTTTCTTT. This codes for CASSEHGNTEAFF.

The rearrangement links TRBV11-1 to TRBJ2-1; no definite D call. Germline V gene lookup returns CDR1 SGHAT and CDR2 FQDESV (reference sequence). V lost 0 bases to trimming and J lost 1 base, with 10 bases between them. This CDR3 spans 16 amino acids. The CDR3 DNA reads TGTGCCAGCAGCTTAGCGGTAACGGAGTCCTACAATGAGCAGTTCTTC. It is translated as CASSLAVTESYNEQFF.

The chain uses TRBV10-3 and TRBJ2-7, with 7 bases lining up with TRBD1. V lost 0 bases, J lost 1 base, and 3 bases stayed unmatched. The CDR3 contains 15 residues. Germline lookup yields CDR1 ENHRY and CDR2 SYGVKD. CDR3 residues: CAISESWGQSYEQYF. In nucleotides, the CDR3 is TGTGCCATCAGTGAGTCGTGGGGACAGTCCTACGAGCAGTACTTC.

This clone occurred once. The chain is built from TRBV7-9 and TRBJ2-7; D is unresolved. Trimming took 2 bases from V and 7 from J, leaving 6 bases between them. Per the germline V gene, CDR1 is SEHNR and CDR2 is FQNEAQ (reference sequence). The CDR3 length is 11 residues. The CDR3 sequence: CASSLQAEQYF. For the CDR3, the DNA is TGTGCCAGCAGCTTACAGGCGGAGCAGTACTTC. Filled out from reference TRBV7-9 and TRBJ2-7, the complete variable domain reads DTGVSQNPRHKITKRGQNVTFRCDPISEHNRLYWYRQTLGQGPEFLTYFQNEAQLEKSRLLSDRFSAERPKGSFSTLEIQRTEQGDSAMYLCASSLQAEQYFGPGTRLTVT.

This chain uses TRBV2 with TRBJ1-1; D is ambiguous. With 7 bases removed from V and 0 bases from J, the gap between germline ends came to 18 bases. Germline V gene sequence: CDR1 SNHLY, CDR2 FYNNEI. This CDR3 region has 16 residues. CDR3 coding DNA: TGTGCCAGCAAGTGGGCAGGTTCCCCGATGAACACTGAAGCTTTCTTT. Its protein is CASKWAGSPMNTEAFF.

The gene calls are TRBV5-4 and TRBJ2-7; maybe TRBD1 (5 bases). The CDR3 extends over 16 amino acids. Germline assignment: CDR1 SGHNT and CDR2 YYREEE (reference sequence). The germline V and J ends were trimmed by 0 bases and 3 bases, with 16 bases remaining between them. The CDR3 bases are TGTGCCAGCAGCTTGGCATCCCAGGGTTCTAACTACGAGCAGTACTTC. It encodes CASSLASQGSNYEQYF.

This chain links TRBV7-9 with TRBJ1-4; D might be TRBD1 (6 bases). V was pared by 1 base and J by 5 bases, with 8 bases between. The CDR3 runs 14 residues. CDR1 and CDR2 (germline): SEHNR, FQNEAQ (reference sequence). The CDR3 region has the DNA TGTGCCAGCAGCTTAGGGACAGCCAATGAAAAACTGTTTTTT. Translated: CASSLGTANEKLFF.

The chain uses TRBV11-2 and TRBJ2-5; 11 nucleotides align to TRBD2. CDR3 size: 19 residues. Germline CDR1 is SGHAT and CDR2 is FQNNGV. Trimming removed 10 bases from V and 3 bases from J; junction bases left unmatched: 22. CDR3 nucleotide sequence: TGTGCCACCGCCACATTAGCGGGGGGGCTCTCGGGGGAAAAAGAGACCCAGTACTTC. This sequence encodes CATATLAGGLSGEKETQYF.

The chain carries TRBV7-8 and TRBJ2-7, with 7 bases identical to TRBD2. Germline lookup yields CDR1 SGHVS and CDR2 FQNEAQ. CDR3 length: 16 amino acids. The V segment lost 4 bases and the J segment 3 bases; nucleotides outside the gene matches: 12. The CDR3 DNA sequence: TGTGCCAGCAGCTCCCGGGAGCCAGCGGGGATCTACGAGCAGTACTTC. It translates to CASSSREPAGIYEQYF.

The chain combines TRBV18 with TRBJ1-1; possibly TRBD1 for D (5 bases). Per germline, CDR1 KGHSH and CDR2 LQKENI. Trimming cost V 6 bases and J 0 bases, with 8 bases left between them. The length of the CDR3 is 13 residues. The CDR3 region has the DNA TGTGCCAGCTCCCGACAGTTGAACACTGAAGCTTTCTTT. This encodes CASSRQLNTEAFF.

V gene TRBV6-1 combines with J gene TRBJ2-7; 7 nucleotides line up with TRBD1. CDR1 and CDR2 (germline): MNHNS, SASEGT. The trim removed 1 base at V and 6 bases at J, leaving 12 bases unmatched. The CDR3 contains 16 residues. The CDR3 is CASSEVMGQIGSEQYF. DNA of the CDR3: TGTGCCAGCAGTGAAGTAATGGGACAGATCGGCTCCGAGCAGTACTTC.

In nucleotides, the CDR3 is TGTGCCAGCAGCTCCCCGACTAGCGGGAGGCCTACGCAGTATTTT. Translating it yields CASSSPTSGRPTQYF. The V and J genes are TRBV28 and TRBJ2-3; TRBD2 matches at 13 bases. The trim removed 6 bases at V and 8 bases at J, leaving 8 bases unmatched. The CDR3 length is 15 residues. Germline loops: CDR1 MDHEN, CDR2 SYDVKM.

The V call is TRBV9, the J call TRBJ2-2, with 12 bases fitting TRBD1. The CDR3 covers 18 residues. V dropped 3 bases and J dropped 3; count of bases not matched to a gene: 9. Germline V gene sequence: CDR1 SGDLS, CDR2 YYNGEE. CDR3 loop: CASSGDQGQGADTGELFF. The DNA of the CDR3 is TGTGCCAGCAGCGGTGATCAGGGACAGGGGGCGGACACCGGGGAGCTGTTTTTT.

The CDR3 is CSVVQTYEQYF. The CDR3 DNA reads as TGCAGCGTTGTACAGACCTACGAGCAGTACTTC. V usage is TRBV29-1 and J usage is TRBJ2-7; D gene uncertain. V lost 4 bases to trimming and J lost 2 bases, with 6 bases between them. Germline CDR1 reads SQVTM; CDR2 reads ANQGSEA. CDR3 size: 11 residues.

To note about this clone: Distinct nucleotide sequences in the sample also encode this CDR3. The genes are TRBV27 and TRBJ1-5, with a weak D call TRBD1 (6 bases). Germline assignment: CDR1 MNHEY and CDR2 SMNVEV (reference sequence). Deletions cut 6 bases from V and 4 bases from J, with 10 bases between. This CDR3 has 13 amino acids. CDR3 nucleotide sequence: TGTGCCAGCAGCTGGCAGGGGAATCAGCCCCAGCATTTT. Protein product: CASSWQGNQPQHF.